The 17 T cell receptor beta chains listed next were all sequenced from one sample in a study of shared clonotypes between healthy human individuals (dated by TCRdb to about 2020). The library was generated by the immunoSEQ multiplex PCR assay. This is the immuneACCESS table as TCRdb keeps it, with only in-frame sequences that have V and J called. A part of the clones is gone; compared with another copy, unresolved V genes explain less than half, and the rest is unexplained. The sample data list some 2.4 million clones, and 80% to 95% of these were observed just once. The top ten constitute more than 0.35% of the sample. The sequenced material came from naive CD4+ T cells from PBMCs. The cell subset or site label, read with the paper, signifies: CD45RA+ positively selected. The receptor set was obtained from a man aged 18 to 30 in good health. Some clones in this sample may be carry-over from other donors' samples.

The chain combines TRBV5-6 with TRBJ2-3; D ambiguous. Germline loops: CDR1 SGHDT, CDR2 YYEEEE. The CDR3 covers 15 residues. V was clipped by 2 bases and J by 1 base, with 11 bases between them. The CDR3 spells CASSLIATGTDTQYF. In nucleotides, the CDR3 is TGTGCCAGCAGCTTAATAGCCACAGGCACAGATACGCAGTATTTT.

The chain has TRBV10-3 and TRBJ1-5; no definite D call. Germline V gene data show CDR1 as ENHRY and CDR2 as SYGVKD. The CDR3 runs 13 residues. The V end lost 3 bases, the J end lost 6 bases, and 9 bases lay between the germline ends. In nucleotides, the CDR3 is TGTGCCATCAGTGAAGACTTCCTTCAGCCCCAGCATTTT. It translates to CAISEDFLQPQHF.

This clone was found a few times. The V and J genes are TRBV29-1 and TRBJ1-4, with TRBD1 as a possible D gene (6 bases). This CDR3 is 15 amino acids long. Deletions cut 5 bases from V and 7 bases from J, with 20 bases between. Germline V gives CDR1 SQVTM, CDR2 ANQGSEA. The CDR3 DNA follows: TGCAGCGTTCTAGACCAGGGGAGATGGGGTGAAAAACTGTTTTTT. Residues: CSVLDQGRWGEKLFF.

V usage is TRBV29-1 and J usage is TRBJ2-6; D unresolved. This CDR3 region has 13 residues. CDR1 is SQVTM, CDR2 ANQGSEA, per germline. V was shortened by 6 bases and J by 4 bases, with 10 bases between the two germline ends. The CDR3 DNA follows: TGCAGCGTGAGTGGGTTCGGGGCCAACGTCCTGACTTTC. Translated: CSVSGFGANVLTF.

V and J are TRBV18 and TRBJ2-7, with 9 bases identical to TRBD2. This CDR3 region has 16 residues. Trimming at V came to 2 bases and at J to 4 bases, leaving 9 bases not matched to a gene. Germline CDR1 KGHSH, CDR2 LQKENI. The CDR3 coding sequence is TGTGCCAGCTCACCAACTTTCGCGGGAGGGACTTACGAGCAGTACTTC. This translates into CASSPTFAGGTYEQYF.

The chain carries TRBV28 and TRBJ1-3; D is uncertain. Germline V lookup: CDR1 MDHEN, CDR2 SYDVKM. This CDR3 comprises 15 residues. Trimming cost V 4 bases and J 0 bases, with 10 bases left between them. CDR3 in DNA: TGTGCCAGCAGTTCCAGCGGCCACTCTGGAAACACCATATATTTT. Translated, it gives CASSSSGHSGNTIYF.

CDR3 sequence reads: CASSSQGDYGYTF. The CDR3 DNA reads TGTGCCAGCAGTTCGCAGGGTGACTATGGCTACACCTTC. V usage is TRBV27 and J usage is TRBJ1-2; a possible D gene is TRBD1 (5 bases). The CDR3 contains 13 residues. The germline gives CDR1 MNHEY, CDR2 SMNVEV (reference sequence). Between the trimmed V and J ends, which lost 4 bases and 3 bases, there was a span of 9 bases.

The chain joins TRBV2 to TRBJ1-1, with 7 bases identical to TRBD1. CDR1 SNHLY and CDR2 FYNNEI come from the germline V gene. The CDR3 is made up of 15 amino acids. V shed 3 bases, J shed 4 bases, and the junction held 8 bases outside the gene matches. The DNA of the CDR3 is TGTGCCAGCAGTGATCAGGGAGGGGGCCTCACTGAAGCTTTCTTT. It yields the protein CASSDQGGGLTEAFF.

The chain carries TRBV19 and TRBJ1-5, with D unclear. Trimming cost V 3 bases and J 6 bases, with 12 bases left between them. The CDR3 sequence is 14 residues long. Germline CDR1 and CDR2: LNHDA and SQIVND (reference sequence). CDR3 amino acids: CASSISSSGQPQHF. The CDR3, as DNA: TGTGCCAGTAGTATTTCATCCAGCGGTCAGCCCCAGCATTTT.

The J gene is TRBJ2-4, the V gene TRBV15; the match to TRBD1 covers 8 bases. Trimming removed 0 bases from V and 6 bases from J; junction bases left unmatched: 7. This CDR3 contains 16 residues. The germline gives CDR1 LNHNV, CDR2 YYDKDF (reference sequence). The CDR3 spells CATSRDRGQSVNIQYF. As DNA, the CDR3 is TGTGCCACCAGCAGAGACAGGGGGCAGAGCGTAAACATTCAGTACTTC. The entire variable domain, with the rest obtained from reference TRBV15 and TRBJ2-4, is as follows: DAMVIQNPRYQVTQFGKPVTLSCSQTLNHNVMYWYQQKSSQAPKLLFHYYDKDFNNEADTPDNFQSRRPNTSFCFLDIRSPGLGDTAMYLCATSRDRGQSVNIQYFGAGTRLSVL.

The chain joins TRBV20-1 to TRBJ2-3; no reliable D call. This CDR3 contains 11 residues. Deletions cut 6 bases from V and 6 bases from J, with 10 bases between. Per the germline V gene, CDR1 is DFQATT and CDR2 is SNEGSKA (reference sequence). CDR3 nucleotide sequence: TGCAGTGCCCACTATGGGGATACGCAGTATTTT. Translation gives CSAHYGDTQYF.

The CDR3, as DNA: TGTGCCAGCAGCTTAGTGGAGATGGGACAGCTATCGTACGAGCAGTACTTC. Its protein product is CASSLVEMGQLSYEQYF. V and J are TRBV7-2 and TRBJ2-7; TRBD1 matches 7 bases. CDR1 is SGHTA, CDR2 FQGNSA, per germline. This CDR3 is 17 amino acids long. V shed 1 base and J 4 bases; nucleotides not matched to a gene: 13.

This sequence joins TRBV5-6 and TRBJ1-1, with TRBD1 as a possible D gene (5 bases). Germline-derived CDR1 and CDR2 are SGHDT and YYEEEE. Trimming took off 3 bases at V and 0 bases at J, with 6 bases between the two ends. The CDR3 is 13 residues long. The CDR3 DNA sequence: TGTGCCAGCAGCTCGACAGTGAACACTGAAGCTTTCTTT. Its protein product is CASSSTVNTEAFF.

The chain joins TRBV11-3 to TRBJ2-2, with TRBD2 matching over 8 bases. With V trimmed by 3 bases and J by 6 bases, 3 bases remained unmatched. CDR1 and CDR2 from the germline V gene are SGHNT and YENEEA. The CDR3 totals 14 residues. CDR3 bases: TGTGCCAGCAGCTTCGTCGGGGGGGCCGGGGAGCTGTTTTTT. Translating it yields CASSFVGGAGELFF.

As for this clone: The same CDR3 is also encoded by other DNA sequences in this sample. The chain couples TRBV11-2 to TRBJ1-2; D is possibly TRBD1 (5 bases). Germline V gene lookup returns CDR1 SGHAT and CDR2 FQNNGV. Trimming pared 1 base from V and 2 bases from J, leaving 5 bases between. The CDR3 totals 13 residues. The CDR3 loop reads CASSLGQNYGYTF. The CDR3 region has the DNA TGTGCCAGCAGCTTAGGACAGAACTATGGCTACACCTTC.

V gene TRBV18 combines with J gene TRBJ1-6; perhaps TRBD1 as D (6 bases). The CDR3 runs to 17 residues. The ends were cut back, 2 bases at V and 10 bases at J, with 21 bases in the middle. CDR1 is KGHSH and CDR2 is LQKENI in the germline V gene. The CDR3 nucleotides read TGTGCCAGCTCACCAACCCACGACAGGACTCATCCGTCACCCCTCCACTTT. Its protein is CASSPTHDRTHPSPLHF. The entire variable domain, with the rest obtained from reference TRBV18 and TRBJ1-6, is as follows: NAGVMQNPRHLVRRRGQEARLRCSPMKGHSHVYWYRQLPEEGLKFMVYLQKENIIDESGMPKERFSAEFPKEGPSILRIQQVVRGDSAAYFCASSPTHDRTHPSPLHFGNGTRLTVT.

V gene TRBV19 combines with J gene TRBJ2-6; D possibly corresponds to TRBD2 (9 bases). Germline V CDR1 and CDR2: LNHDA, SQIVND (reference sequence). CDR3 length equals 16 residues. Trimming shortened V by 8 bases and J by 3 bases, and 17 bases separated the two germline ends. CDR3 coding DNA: TGTGCCAGTGCTCCTAGCGGGACAGGTGGGGCCAACGTCCTGACTTTC. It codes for CASAPSGTGGANVLTF.